The clone carrying this T cell receptor beta chain was observed a handful of times. Its antigen is unknown. The source of the sample is a study of blood T cells in healthy people across ages. Overall study results and limits: Roughly linear declines in TCR beta diversity per million T cells occurred with age.

The use of a sample-barcoded 5' primer and a J-beta primer mix characterized a second PCR of roughly 6 to 12 cycles. Each CDR3 protein is one row after TCRdb ran MiXCR on the 5' RACE reads. Of 780,000 or so distinct CDR3 sequences in the sample, about 55% are singletons; the top ten hold 40% to 50%. Sequenced material: blood. The origin of this receptor is a man of 80 years or more in good health.

The CDR3 DNA follows: TGTGCCAGCAGTTTGCGAAGGGGCACAGATACGCAGTATTTT. Amino acids: CASSLRRGTDTQYF. The chain links TRBV27 to TRBJ2-3; D gene ambiguous. This CDR3 contains 14 residues. The V gene lost 3 bases and the J gene lost 1 base, with 8 bases spanning the gap. The germline CDR1 and CDR2 sequences are MNHEY and SMNVEV (reference sequence).